Below, one TCR beta chain is given with its context. Its antigen is unknown. This CDR3 has 13 amino acids. Germline V gene lookup returns CDR1 SNHLY and CDR2 FYNNEI. V shed 8 bases and J shed 1 base, with 11 bases lying between them. Donors, without exception, were Caucasian adults residing in Nashville, Tennessee. The authors divided CD4+ cells into CD45RA+ naive and CD45RA-negative memory subsets. The sample comes from a study of shared clonotypes between healthy human individuals. Method: immunoSEQ multiplex PCR; TCRdb's copy keeps in-frame clones and lacks some. The data hold approximately 2.3 million clones, with about 92% observed a single time. Broader study findings: Despite large depth, rarefaction showed incomplete sorted-subset sequencing.

Sequencing was carried out using naive CD4+ T cells from PBMCs. The subset is: CD45RA+ positively selected. This chain joins TRBV2 and TRBJ1-1; the D is unclear. The sequence was obtained from a man in his late teens or twenties in good health. Some clones in this sample may be carry-over from other donors' samples. In DNA, the CDR3 is TGTGCCAGCGGCCAGAACCAGAACACTGAAGCTTTCTTT. Protein sequence: CASGQNQNTEAFF.